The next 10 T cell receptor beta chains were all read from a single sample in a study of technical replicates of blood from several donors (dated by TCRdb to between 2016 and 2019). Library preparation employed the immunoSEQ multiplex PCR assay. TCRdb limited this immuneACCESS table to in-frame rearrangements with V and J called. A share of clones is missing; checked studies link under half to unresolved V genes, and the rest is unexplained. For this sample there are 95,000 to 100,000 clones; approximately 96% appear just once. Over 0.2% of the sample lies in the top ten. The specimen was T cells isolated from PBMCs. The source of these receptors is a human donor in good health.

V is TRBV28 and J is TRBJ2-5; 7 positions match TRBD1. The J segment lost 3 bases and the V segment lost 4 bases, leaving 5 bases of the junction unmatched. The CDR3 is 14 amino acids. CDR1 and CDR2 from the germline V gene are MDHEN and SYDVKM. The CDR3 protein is CASSSGQQKETQYF. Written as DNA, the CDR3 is TGTGCCAGCAGTTCGGGACAGCAAAAAGAGACCCAGTACTTC.

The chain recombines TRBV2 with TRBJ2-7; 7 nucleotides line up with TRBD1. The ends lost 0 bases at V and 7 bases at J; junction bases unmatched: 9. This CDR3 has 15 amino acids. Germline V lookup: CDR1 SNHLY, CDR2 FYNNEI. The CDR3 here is CASSEAGQDRSEQYF. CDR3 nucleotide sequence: TGTGCCAGCAGTGAAGCTGGACAGGACAGGTCGGAGCAGTACTTC.

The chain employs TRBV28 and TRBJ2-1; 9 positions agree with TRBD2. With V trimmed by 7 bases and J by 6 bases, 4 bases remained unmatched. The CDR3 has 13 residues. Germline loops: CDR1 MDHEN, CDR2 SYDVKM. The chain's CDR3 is CASIAGVGNEQFF. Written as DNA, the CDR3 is TGTGCCAGCATAGCGGGAGTGGGCAATGAGCAGTTCTTC. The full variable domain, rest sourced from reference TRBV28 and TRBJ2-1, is DVKVTQSSRYLVKRTGEKVFLECVQDMDHENMFWYRQDPGLGLRLIYFSYDVKMKEKGDIPEGYSVSREKKERFSLILESASTNQTSMYLCASIAGVGNEQFFGPGTRLTVL.

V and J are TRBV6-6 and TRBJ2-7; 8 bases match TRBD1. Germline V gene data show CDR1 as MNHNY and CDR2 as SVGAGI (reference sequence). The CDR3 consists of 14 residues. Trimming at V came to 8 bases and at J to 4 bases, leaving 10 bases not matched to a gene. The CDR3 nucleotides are TGTGCCAGCCGGACGACAGGGGAGTCATACGAGCAGTACTTC. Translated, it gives CASRTTGESYEQYF.

CDR3 region: CASSYSRRGGQETQYF. In nucleotides, the CDR3 is TGTGCCAGCAGTTATTCTAGGCGGGGGGGCCAGGAGACCCAGTACTTC. This sequence joins TRBV6-9 and TRBJ2-5; TRBD2 matches at 9 bases. Germline V gives CDR1 MNHGY, CDR2 SVAAGI. The CDR3 runs to 16 residues. V gave up 0 bases and J gave up 5 bases; unmatched junction bases: 7.

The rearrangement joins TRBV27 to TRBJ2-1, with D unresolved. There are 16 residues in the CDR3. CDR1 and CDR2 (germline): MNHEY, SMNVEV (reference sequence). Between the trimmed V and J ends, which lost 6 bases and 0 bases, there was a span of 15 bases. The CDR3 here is CASSRLPLSSYNEQFF. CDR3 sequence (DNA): TGTGCCAGCAGCCGCCTACCTCTTAGCTCCTACAATGAGCAGTTCTTC.

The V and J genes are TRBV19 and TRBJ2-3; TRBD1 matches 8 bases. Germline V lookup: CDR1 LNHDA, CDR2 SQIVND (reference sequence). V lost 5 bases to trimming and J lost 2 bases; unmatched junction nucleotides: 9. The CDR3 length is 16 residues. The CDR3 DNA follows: TGTGCCAGTAGTTTACAGGGGGTACTAGTCACAGATACGCAGTATTTT. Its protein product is CASSLQGVLVTDTQYF.

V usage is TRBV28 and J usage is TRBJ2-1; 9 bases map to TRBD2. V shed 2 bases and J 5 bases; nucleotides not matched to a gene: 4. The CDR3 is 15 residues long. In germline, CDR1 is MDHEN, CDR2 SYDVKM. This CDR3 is CASSLGLAWDNEQFF. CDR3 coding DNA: TGTGCCAGCAGTTTAGGACTAGCGTGGGACAATGAGCAGTTCTTC.

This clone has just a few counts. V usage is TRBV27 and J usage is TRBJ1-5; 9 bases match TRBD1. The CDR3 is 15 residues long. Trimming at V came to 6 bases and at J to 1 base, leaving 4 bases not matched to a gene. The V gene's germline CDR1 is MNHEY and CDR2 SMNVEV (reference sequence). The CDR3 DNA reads TGTGCCAGCAGCCTGGACAGGGGAAGCAATCAGCCCCAGCATTTT. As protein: CASSLDRGSNQPQHF.

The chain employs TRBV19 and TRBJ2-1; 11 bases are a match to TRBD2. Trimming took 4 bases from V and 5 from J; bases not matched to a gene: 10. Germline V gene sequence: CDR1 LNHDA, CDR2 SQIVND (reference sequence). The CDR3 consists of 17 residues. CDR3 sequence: CASSRPTGLAGNNEQFF. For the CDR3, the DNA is TGTGCCAGTAGTAGACCAACCGGACTAGCGGGTAACAATGAGCAGTTCTTC.